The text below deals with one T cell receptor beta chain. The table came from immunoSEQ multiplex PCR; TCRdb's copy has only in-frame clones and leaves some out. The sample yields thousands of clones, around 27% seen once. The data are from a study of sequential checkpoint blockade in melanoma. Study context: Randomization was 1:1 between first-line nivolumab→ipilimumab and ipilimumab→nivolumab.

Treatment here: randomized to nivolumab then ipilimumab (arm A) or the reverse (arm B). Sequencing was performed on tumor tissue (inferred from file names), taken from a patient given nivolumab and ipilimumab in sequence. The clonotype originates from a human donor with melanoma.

In nucleotides, the CDR3 is TGTGCCAGCAGTCCTACTAGCGCTGGGGCCAACGTCCTGACTTTC. This gives the protein CASSPTSAGANVLTF. V and J are TRBV9 and TRBJ2-6; 7 bases are shared with TRBD2. J gave up 2 bases and V 5 bases, and 4 bases lay outside the gene matches. The germline CDR1 and CDR2 sequences are SGDLS and YYNGEE. The CDR3 has 15 amino acids.